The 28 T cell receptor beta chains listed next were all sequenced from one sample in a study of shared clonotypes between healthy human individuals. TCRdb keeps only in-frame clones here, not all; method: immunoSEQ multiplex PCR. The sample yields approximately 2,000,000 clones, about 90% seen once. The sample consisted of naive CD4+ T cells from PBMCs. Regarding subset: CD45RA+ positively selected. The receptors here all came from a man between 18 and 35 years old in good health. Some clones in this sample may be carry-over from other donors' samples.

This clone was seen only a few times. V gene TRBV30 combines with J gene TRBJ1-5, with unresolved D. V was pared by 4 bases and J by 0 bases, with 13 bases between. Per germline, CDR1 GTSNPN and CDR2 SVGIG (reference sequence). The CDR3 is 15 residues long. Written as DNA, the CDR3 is TGTGCCTGGACCTTCGGCGGGGATAGCAATCAGCCCCAGCATTTT. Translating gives CAWTFGGDSNQPQHF.

The CDR3 sequence: CASSTDRWEAYEQYF. Here the CDR3 DNA reads TGCGCCAGCAGCACAGACAGGTGGGAAGCCTACGAGCAGTACTTC. The chain links TRBV5-1 to TRBJ2-7; D possibly corresponds to TRBD1 (6 bases). Germline loops: CDR1 SGHRS, CDR2 YFSETQ. V was shortened by 4 bases and J by 2 bases, with 16 bases between the two germline ends. This CDR3 spans 15 amino acids.

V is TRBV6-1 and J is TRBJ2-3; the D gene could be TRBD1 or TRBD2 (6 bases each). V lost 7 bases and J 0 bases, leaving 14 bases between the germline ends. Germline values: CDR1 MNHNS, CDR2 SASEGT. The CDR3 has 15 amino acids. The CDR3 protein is CASTLGGGSTDTQYF. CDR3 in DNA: TGTGCCAGCACCCTAGGGGGAGGAAGCACAGATACGCAGTATTTT.

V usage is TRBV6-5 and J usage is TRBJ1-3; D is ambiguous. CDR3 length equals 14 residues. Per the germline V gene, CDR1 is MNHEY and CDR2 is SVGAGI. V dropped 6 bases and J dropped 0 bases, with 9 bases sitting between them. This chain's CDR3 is CASRPLSSGNTIYF. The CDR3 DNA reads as TGTGCCAGCAGGCCCCTGAGCTCTGGAAACACCATATATTTT.

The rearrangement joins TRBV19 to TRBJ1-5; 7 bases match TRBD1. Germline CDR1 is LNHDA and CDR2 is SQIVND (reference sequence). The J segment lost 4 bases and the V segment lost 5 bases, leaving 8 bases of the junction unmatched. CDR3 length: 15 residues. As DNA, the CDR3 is TGTGCCAGTAGTTCTCCAGGGACAGAAAATCAGCCCCAGCATTTT. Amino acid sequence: CASSSPGTENQPQHF.

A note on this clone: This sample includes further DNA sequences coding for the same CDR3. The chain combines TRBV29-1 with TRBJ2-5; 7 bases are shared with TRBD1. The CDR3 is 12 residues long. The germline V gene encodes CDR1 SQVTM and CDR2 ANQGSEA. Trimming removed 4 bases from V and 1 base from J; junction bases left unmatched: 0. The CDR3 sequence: CSVAGGQETQYF. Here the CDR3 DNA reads TGCAGCGTTGCAGGGGGCCAAGAGACCCAGTACTTC.

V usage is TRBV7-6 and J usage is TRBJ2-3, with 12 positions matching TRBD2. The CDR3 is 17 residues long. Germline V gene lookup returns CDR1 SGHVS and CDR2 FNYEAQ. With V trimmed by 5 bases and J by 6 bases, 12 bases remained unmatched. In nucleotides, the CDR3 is TGTGCCAGCAGCGCCCAGGGACTAGCGGGCATGGGTGATACGCAGTATTTT. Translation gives CASSAQGLAGMGDTQYF.

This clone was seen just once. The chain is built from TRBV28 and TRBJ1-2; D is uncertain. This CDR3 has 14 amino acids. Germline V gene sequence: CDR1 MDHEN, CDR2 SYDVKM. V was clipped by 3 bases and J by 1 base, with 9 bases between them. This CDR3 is CASSLPTYNYGYTF. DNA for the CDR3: TGTGCCAGCAGTTTGCCCACCTATAACTATGGCTACACCTTC.

The CDR3 loop is CASSLTGGENIQYF. The CDR3 bases are TGTGCCAGCTCACTAACAGGGGGCGAAAACATTCAGTACTTC. The V gene is TRBV18, the J gene TRBJ2-4; the match to TRBD1 covers 9 bases. Germline V gene sequence: CDR1 KGHSH, CDR2 LQKENI. The junction had 3 bases not matched to a gene; V was cut back by 4 bases and J by 5 bases. The CDR3 length is 14 residues.

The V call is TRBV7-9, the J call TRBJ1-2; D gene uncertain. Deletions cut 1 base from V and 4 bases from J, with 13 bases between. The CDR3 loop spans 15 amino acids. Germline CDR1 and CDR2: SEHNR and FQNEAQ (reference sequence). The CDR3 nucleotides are TGTGCCAGCAGCTTAGGAAGGGCGGCGGGCTATGGCTACACCTTC. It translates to CASSLGRAAGYGYTF.

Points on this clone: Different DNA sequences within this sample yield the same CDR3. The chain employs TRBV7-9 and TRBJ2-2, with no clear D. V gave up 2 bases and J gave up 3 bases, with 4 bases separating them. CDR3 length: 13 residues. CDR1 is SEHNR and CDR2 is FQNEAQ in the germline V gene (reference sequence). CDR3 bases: TGTGCCAGCAGCTTAAGGGACACCGGGGAGCTGTTTTTT. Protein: CASSLRDTGELFF.

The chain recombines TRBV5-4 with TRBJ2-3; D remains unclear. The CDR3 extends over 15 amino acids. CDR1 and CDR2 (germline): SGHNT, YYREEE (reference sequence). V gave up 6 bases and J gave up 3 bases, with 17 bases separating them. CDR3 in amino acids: CASTPESAATDTQYF. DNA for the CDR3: TGTGCCAGCACCCCAGAGTCGGCGGCGACAGATACGCAGTATTTT. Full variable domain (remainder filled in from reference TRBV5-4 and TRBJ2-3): ETGVTQSPTHLIKTRGQQVTLRCSSQSGHNTVSWYQQALGQGPQFIFQYYREEENGRGNFPPRFSGLQFPNYSSELNVNALELDDSALYLCASTPESAATDTQYFGPGTRLTVL.

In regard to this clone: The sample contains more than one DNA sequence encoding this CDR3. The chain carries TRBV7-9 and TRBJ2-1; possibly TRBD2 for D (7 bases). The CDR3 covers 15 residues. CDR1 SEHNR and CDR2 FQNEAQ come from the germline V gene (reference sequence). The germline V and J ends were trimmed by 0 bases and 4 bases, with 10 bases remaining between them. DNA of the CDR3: TGTGCCAGCAGCTTAGCCGGGGGGCGGTACAATGAGCAGTTCTTC. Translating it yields CASSLAGGRYNEQFF.

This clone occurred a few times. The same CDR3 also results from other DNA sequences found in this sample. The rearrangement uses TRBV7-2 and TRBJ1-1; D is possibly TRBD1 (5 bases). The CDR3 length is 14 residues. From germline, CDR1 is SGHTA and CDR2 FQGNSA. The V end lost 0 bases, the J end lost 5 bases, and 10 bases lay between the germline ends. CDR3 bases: TGTGCCAGCAGCTTAGCGGGGGGAGGGACTGAAGCTTTCTTT. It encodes CASSLAGGGTEAFF.

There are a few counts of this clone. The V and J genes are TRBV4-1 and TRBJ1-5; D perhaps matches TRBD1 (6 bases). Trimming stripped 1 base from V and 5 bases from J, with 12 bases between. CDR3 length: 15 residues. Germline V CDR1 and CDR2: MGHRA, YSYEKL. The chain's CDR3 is CASSQVGTPDQPQHF. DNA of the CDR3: TGCGCCAGCAGCCAAGTCGGGACACCAGATCAGCCCCAGCATTTT.

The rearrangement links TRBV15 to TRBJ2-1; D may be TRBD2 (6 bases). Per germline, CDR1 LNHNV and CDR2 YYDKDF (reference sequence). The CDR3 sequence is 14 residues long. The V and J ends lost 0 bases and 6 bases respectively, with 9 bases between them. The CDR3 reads CATSRELAINEQFF. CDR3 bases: TGTGCCACCAGCAGAGAACTAGCAATCAATGAGCAGTTCTTC.

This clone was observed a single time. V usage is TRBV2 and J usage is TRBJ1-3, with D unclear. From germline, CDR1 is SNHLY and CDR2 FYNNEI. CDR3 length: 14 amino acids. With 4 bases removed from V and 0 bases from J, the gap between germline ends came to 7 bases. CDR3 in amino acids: CASSVKDSGNTIYF. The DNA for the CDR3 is TGTGCCAGCAGTGTCAAAGACTCTGGAAACACCATATATTTT. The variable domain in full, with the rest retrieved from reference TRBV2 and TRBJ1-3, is EPEVTQTPSHQVTQMGQEVILRCVPISNHLYFYWYRQILGQKVEFLVSFYNNEISEKSEIFDDQFSVERPDGSNFTLKIRSTKLEDSAMYFCASSVKDSGNTIYFGEGSWLTVV.

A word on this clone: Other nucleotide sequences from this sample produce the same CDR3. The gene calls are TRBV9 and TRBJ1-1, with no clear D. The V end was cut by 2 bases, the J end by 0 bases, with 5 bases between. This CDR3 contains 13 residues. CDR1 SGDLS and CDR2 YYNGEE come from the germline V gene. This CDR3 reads CASSVSVNTEAFF. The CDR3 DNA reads TGTGCCAGCAGCGTCAGCGTGAACACTGAAGCTTTCTTT. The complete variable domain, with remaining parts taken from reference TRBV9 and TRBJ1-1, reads DSGVTQTPKHLITATGQRVTLRCSPRSGDLSVYWYQQSLDQGLQFLIQYYNGEERAKGNILERFSAQQFPDLHSELNLSSLELGDSALYFCASSVSVNTEAFFGQGTRLTVV.

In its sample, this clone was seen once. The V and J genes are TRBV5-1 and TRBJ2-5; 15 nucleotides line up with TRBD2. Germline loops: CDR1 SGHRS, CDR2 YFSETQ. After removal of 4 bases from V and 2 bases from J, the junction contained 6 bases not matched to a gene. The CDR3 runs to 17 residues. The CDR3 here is CASSPKGLAGGQETQYF. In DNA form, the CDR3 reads TGCGCCAGCAGCCCCAAAGGACTAGCGGGAGGGCAAGAGACCCAGTACTTC.

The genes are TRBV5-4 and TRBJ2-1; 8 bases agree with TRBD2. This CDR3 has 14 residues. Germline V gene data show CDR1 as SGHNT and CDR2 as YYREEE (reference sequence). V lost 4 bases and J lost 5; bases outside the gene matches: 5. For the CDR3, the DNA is TGTGCCAGCAGCCCCACTAGCGGAAACAATGAGCAGTTCTTC. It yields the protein CASSPTSGNNEQFF.

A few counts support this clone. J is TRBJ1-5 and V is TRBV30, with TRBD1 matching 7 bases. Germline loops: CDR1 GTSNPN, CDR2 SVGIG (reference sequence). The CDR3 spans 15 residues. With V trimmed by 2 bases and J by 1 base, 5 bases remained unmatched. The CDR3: CAWSRDRVSNQPQHF. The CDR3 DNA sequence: TGTGCCTGGAGTCGAGACAGGGTGAGCAATCAGCCCCAGCATTTT.

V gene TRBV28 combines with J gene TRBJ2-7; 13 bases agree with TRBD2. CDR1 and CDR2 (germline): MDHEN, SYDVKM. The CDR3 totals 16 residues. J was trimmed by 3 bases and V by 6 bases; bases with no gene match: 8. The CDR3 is CASRATSGRAFYEQYF. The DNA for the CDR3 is TGTGCCAGCAGAGCCACTAGCGGGAGGGCATTCTACGAGCAGTACTTC.

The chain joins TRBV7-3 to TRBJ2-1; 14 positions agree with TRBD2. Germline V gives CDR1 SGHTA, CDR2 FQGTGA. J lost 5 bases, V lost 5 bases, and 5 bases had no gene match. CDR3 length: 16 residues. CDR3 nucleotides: TGTGCCAGCAGCCGGACTAGCGGGAGGCACGACAATGAGCAGTTCTTC. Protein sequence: CASSRTSGRHDNEQFF.

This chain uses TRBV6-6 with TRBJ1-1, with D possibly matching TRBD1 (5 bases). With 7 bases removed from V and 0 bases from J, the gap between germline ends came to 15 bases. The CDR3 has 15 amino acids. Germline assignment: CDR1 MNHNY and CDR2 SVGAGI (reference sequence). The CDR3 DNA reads TGTGCCAGCACCTACGAACTGGGACTGAACACTGAAGCTTTCTTT. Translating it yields CASTYELGLNTEAFF.

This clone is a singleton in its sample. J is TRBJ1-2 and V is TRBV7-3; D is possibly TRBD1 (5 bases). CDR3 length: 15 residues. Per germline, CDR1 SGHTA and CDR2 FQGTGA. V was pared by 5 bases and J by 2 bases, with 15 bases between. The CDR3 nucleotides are TGTGCCAGCAGCCCAGGGCTGGGACCCAACTATGGCTACACCTTC. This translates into CASSPGLGPNYGYTF. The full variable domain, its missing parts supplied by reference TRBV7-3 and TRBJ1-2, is GAGVSQTPSNKVTEKGKYVELRCDPISGHTALYWYRQSLGQGPEFLIYFQGTGAADDSGLPNDRFFAVRPEGSVSTLKIQRTERGDSAVYLCASSPGLGPNYGYTFGSGTRLTVV.

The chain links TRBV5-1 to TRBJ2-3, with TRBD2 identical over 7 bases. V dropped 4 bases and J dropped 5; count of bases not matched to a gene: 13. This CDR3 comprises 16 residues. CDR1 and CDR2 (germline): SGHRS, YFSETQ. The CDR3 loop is CASSRDYGGSRDTQYF. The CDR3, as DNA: TGCGCCAGCAGCCGGGACTATGGCGGGAGTAGAGATACGCAGTATTTT.

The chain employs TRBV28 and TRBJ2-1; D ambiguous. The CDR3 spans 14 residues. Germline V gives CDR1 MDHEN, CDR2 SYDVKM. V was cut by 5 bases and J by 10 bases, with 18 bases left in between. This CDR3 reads CASSLPGGVGEQFF. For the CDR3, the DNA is TGTGCCAGCAGTCTTCCTGGTGGGGTAGGGGAGCAGTTCTTC.

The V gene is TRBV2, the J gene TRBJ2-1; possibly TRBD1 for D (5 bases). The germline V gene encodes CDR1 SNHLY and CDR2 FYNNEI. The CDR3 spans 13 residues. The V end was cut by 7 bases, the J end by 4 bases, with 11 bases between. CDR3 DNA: TGTGCCAGCAAGGTGGGGCAGTACAATGAGCAGTTCTTC. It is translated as CASKVGQYNEQFF.